Listed here are 25 T cell receptor beta chains from one sample, sequenced in a study of cytomegalovirus exposure and HLA in healthy donors. Repertoires were generated with immunoSEQ multiplex PCR, while TCRdb's copy carries only in-frame clones and drops some. Among fewer than 250,000 clones listed, 87% were seen once. Material: PBMCs. Every receptor here comes from a woman under 30 in good health and CMV-seropositive.

J is TRBJ2-3 and V is TRBV9; TRBD1 agrees at 7 bases. The CDR3 has 19 amino acids. CDR1 and CDR2 from the germline V gene are SGDLS and YYNGEE. V lost 0 bases and J lost 5; bases outside the gene matches: 18. The CDR3: CASSVGPPRSRQGRDTQYF. In nucleotides, the CDR3 is TGTGCCAGCAGCGTAGGCCCTCCTCGCTCTCGACAGGGCCGAGATACGCAGTATTTT.

CDR3 in DNA: TGTGCCTGGAGTACTCGGGAGTACTACAATGAGCAGTTCTTC. Translated, it gives CAWSTREYYNEQFF. The rearrangement links TRBV30 to TRBJ2-1; weak D call: TRBD2 (6 bases). Trimming removed 2 bases from V and 3 bases from J, with 11 bases in between. CDR1 and CDR2 from the germline V gene are GTSNPN and SVGIG (reference sequence). This CDR3 has 14 residues.

The chain combines TRBV13 with TRBJ1-2; 7 nucleotides align to TRBD1. The CDR3 spans 16 residues. Germline CDR1 reads PRHDT; CDR2 reads FYEKMQ (reference sequence). The ends lost 1 base at V and 7 bases at J; junction bases unmatched: 12. The CDR3 here is CASSLDAGGQGIGYTF. Written as DNA, the CDR3 is TGTGCCAGCAGCTTAGATGCAGGGGGGCAAGGGATTGGCTACACCTTC.

As DNA, the CDR3 is TGTGCCAGCAGCCCTAGCCTGACAGGGAGTTACGAGCAGTACTTC. Translating it yields CASSPSLTGSYEQYF. The rearrangement joins TRBV6-5 to TRBJ2-7; 7 bases line up with TRBD1. The V gene's germline CDR1 is MNHEY and CDR2 SVGAGI. V shed 6 bases and J 4 bases; nucleotides not matched to a gene: 12. The CDR3 is 15 amino acids.

The chain is built from TRBV10-3 and TRBJ1-2, with TRBD1 identical over 7 bases. This CDR3 is 14 amino acids long. Unmatched junction bases numbered 8, after V lost 5 bases and J lost 5 bases. The germline gives CDR1 ENHRY, CDR2 SYGVKD. The CDR3 loop is CAISIPGTEYGYTF. The CDR3 DNA follows: TGTGCCATCAGTATACCCGGGACAGAGTATGGCTACACCTTC.

The V and J genes are TRBV28 and TRBJ1-5, with TRBD1 matching over 7 bases. The CDR3 runs to 15 residues. Germline-derived CDR1 and CDR2 are MDHEN and SYDVKM. V lost 5 bases to trimming and J lost 2 bases; unmatched junction nucleotides: 6. In DNA, the CDR3 is TGTGCCAGCAGTCCCCACCAGGGGGGCAATCAGCCCCAGCATTTT. Protein sequence: CASSPHQGGNQPQHF.

As DNA, the CDR3 is TGTGCCAGCTCACGGGACAGCTATAATGAAAAACTGTTTTTT. Translated, it gives CASSRDSYNEKLFF. The chain has TRBV18 and TRBJ1-4, with TRBD1 matching 7 bases. V lost 4 bases to trimming and J lost 4 bases; unmatched junction nucleotides: 3. There are 14 residues in the CDR3. Germline V lookup: CDR1 KGHSH, CDR2 LQKENI. The full variable domain, in which reference TRBV18 and TRBJ1-4 provide the parts outside the CDR3, is NAGVMQNPRHLVRRRGQEARLRCSPMKGHSHVYWYRQLPEEGLKFMVYLQKENIIDESGMPKERFSAEFPKEGPSILRIQQVVRGDSAAYFCASSRDSYNEKLFFGSGTQLSVL.

This chain joins TRBV5-1 and TRBJ2-7; no clear D gene. Trimming removed 0 bases from V and 0 bases from J, with 13 bases in between. This CDR3 has 16 amino acids. CDR1 and CDR2 from the germline V gene are SGHRS and YFSETQ. CDR3 DNA: TGCGCCAGCAGCTTGGTAGAGACGCGGAGCTCCTACGAGCAGTACTTC. It encodes CASSLVETRSSYEQYF.

V gene TRBV10-2 combines with J gene TRBJ1-4, with D perhaps TRBD1 (6 bases). This CDR3 has 15 residues. V lost 11 bases and J 7 bases, leaving 23 bases between the germline ends. Germline CDR1 reads WSHSY; CDR2 reads SAAADI. CDR3 DNA: TGCGCCTCCCAATCGAGTCAGGGGAGCGGTGAAAAACTGTTTTTT. Its translation: CASQSSQGSGEKLFF.

The CDR3 coding sequence is TGTGCCAGCAGCGAGAGTATAGCGGGAGCCTCCTACAATGAGCAGTTCTTC. It codes for CASSESIAGASYNEQFF. The chain employs TRBV5-4 and TRBJ2-1; TRBD2 agrees at 9 bases. With V trimmed by 4 bases and J by 0 bases, 8 bases remained unmatched. Germline V CDR1 and CDR2: SGHNT, YYREEE (reference sequence). The CDR3 has 17 residues.

V and J are TRBV6-4 and TRBJ2-3, with 9 bases fitting TRBD2. Trimming took 2 bases from V and 4 from J; bases not matched to a gene: 7. Looked up from germline, CDR1 is MRHNA and CDR2 is SNTAGT. The length of the CDR3 is 16 residues. CDR3 DNA sequence: TGTGCCAGCAGTGACGGGGCGGGAGGGGGCCCAGATACGCAGTATTTT. As protein: CASSDGAGGGPDTQYF.

This clone was counted a single time. The CDR3 reads CASSSRDTYGYTF. The CDR3 DNA follows: TGTGCCAGCAGTTCCCGGGACACCTATGGCTACACCTTC. The chain recombines TRBV27 with TRBJ1-2, with D possibly TRBD1 on 6 matching bases. V lost 4 bases to trimming and J lost 4 bases, with 10 bases between them. Germline lookup yields CDR1 MNHEY and CDR2 SMNVEV (reference sequence). This CDR3 contains 13 residues.

The rearrangement joins TRBV4-1 to TRBJ2-1, with 10 bases lining up with TRBD1. The CDR3 totals 15 residues. Germline assignment: CDR1 MGHRA and CDR2 YSYEKL. The V and J ends lost 4 bases and 8 bases, in that order; junction bases with no gene match: 8. The CDR3 region is CASSRQGAMWDEQFF. DNA for the CDR3: TGCGCCAGCAGCCGACAGGGGGCAATGTGGGATGAGCAGTTCTTC.

The V call is TRBV7-3, the J call TRBJ2-5, with D possibly TRBD2 on 5 matching bases. Germline V CDR1 and CDR2: SGHTA, FQGTGA. The CDR3 sequence is 15 residues long. Trimming cost V 1 base and J 5 bases, with 14 bases left between them. The CDR3 DNA sequence: TGTGCCAGCAGCTTAAACCCCACTAGTCGGGAGACCCAGTACTTC. Encoded protein: CASSLNPTSRETQYF.

This rearrangement joins TRBV5-1 to TRBJ2-7, with 11 bases fitting TRBD2. V lost 2 bases to trimming and J lost 3 bases; unmatched junction nucleotides: 4. This CDR3 has 15 amino acids. CDR1 SGHRS and CDR2 YFSETQ come from the germline V gene. The CDR3 here is CASSFTSGSIYEQYF. CDR3 DNA: TGCGCCAGCAGCTTCACTAGCGGGAGTATCTACGAGCAGTACTTC.

This clone has a handful of counts. This chain connects TRBV11-3 to TRBJ2-7; TRBD1 agrees at 7 bases. Germline loops: CDR1 SGHNT, CDR2 YENEEA. The CDR3 is made up of 20 amino acids. J gave up 3 bases and V 5 bases, and 25 bases lay outside the gene matches. The CDR3 loop is CASSPTPPGQALSPIYEQYF. The CDR3 region has the DNA TGTGCCAGCAGCCCGACTCCCCCTGGACAGGCCTTGTCTCCAATCTACGAGCAGTACTTC.

This clone has a single count. The chain carries TRBV7-2 and TRBJ2-2; D is possibly TRBD1 (8 bases). The length of the CDR3 is 16 residues. The V and J ends lost 5 bases and 5 bases respectively, with 18 bases between them. Germline V lookup: CDR1 SGHTA, CDR2 FQGNSA. The CDR3 is CASSHRGSGITGELFF. In nucleotides, the CDR3 is TGTGCCAGCAGCCACAGGGGGAGCGGGATAACCGGGGAGCTGTTTTTT.

This chain links TRBV5-6 with TRBJ2-7; D not certain. The CDR3 extends over 14 amino acids. The V end was cut by 0 bases, the J end by 2 bases, with 9 bases between. The germline gives CDR1 SGHDT, CDR2 YYEEEE. The CDR3 DNA reads as TGTGCCAGCAGCTTGGTCGGTAGAGCCTACGAGCAGTACTTC. It is translated as CASSLVGRAYEQYF.

The rearrangement joins TRBV5-1 to TRBJ1-1; 7 bases line up with TRBD1. The germline V gene has CDR1 SGHRS and CDR2 YFSETQ. The junction had 9 bases not matched to a gene; V was cut back by 3 bases and J by 1 base. This CDR3 contains 16 residues. The CDR3 protein is CASSYLQGGANTEAFF. CDR3 nucleotides: TGCGCCAGCAGCTACCTTCAAGGGGGCGCGAACACTGAAGCTTTCTTT.

This rearrangement joins TRBV27 to TRBJ2-7; 7 bases map to TRBD1. The V gene end was trimmed by 6 bases and the J gene end by 3 bases; junction bases not matched to a gene: 8. Germline values: CDR1 MNHEY, CDR2 SMNVEV (reference sequence). CDR3 length: 14 amino acids. The CDR3 spells CASRALQGVYEQYF. The CDR3 region has the DNA TGTGCCAGCAGGGCCTTGCAGGGGGTCTACGAGCAGTACTTC.

This clone was counted once. The gene calls are TRBV2 and TRBJ2-2, with 12 bases aligning to TRBD2. The CDR3 contains 16 residues. With V trimmed by 7 bases and J by 2 bases, 5 bases remained unmatched. Germline CDR1 SNHLY, CDR2 FYNNEI. The CDR3 coding sequence is TGTGCCAGCACCCTACTAGCGGGAGGAAACACCGGGGAGCTGTTTTTT. This encodes CASTLLAGGNTGELFF.

With respect to this clone: At one of its ends the junction is not consistent with the germline gene, which may arise from a read error. This chain uses TRBV2 with TRBJ2-7, with 11 bases lining up with TRBD2. The CDR3 loop spans 13 amino acids. Germline values: CDR1 SNHLY, CDR2 FYNNEI. The CDR3 nucleotides read TGTGCCAGCTCGGACAGTTCTAGCGGGAGGACCGAATTC. It translates to CASSDSSSGRTEF.

The chain couples TRBV19 to TRBJ1-5; D is uncertain. The V gene's germline CDR1 is LNHDA and CDR2 SQIVND (reference sequence). The CDR3 runs 15 residues. V gave up 7 bases and J gave up 4 bases, with 17 bases separating them. The CDR3 sequence is CASTAPRQANQPQHF. The CDR3 DNA reads TGTGCCAGTACCGCTCCGAGACAAGCAAATCAGCCCCAGCATTTT.

This clone was counted only a few times. The chain carries TRBV18 and TRBJ1-5; D is ambiguous. CDR1 and CDR2 from the germline V gene are KGHSH and LQKENI. The CDR3 has 13 amino acids. V lost 3 bases and J lost 4, with 7 bases in between. The CDR3 here is CASSPGGNQPQHF. The CDR3 DNA reads as TGTGCCAGCTCACCTGGAGGAAATCAGCCCCAGCATTTT.

This clone was recorded a few times. The rearrangement joins TRBV5-8 to TRBJ2-5; no definite D call. V lost 1 base and J 3 bases, leaving 4 bases between the germline ends. The CDR3 runs to 12 residues. The germline CDR1 and CDR2 sequences are SGHTS and YDEGEE. The CDR3 protein is CASSLREETQYF. The DNA for the CDR3 is TGTGCCAGCAGCTTGCGGGAAGAGACCCAGTACTTC.